This section outlines one TCR beta chain sequence together with its context. No antigen is known for it. Base qualities are not provided; no much larger clone lies one nucleotide away. CDR3 length: 17 amino acids, cysteine to phenylalanine. The sequence is cut down to CDR3 DNA, 51 bases in frame from base 1. CDR1 and CDR2 were assigned from the germline V gene as MNHEY and SVGAGI. V is trimmed back by 2 bases and J by 0 bases, and the junction contains 9 bases that no gene match accounts for. This sample was taken from a study of response to subunit inactivated influenza vaccine (dated by TCRdb to 2016 to 2019). Looking at the study overall: Deep quantitative T cell receptor repertoire profiling was used in the study to track responses to a trivalent subunit inactivated influenza vaccine.

Broader findings and caveats from the paper: According to the authors, only a limited number of new T cells may be recruited by each seasonal influenza vaccination.

To prepare the library, RT-PCR was applied. The instrument was an Illumina HiSeq 2500. TCRdb redid the processing of the public reads, applying fastp at Q25 and MiXCR, and retained in-frame beta chains. Rows merge per CDR3 protein into single entries with the most common DNA and genes. The sample table records about 540,000 distinct CDR3 sequences; 20% to 25% of these occur just once. The ten largest clones take up 2.5% to 3.5% of the sample. This same sample was also taken into another study, of T cells expressing NK-cell markers. Per the second study: TCR beta cDNA libraries were prepared using 5'RACE template switching, which introduced a universal primer site and unique molecular identifiers. In sorted CD3+CD56+NKG2C+, CD3+CD56+NKG2C- and CD3+CD56-NKG2C+ T-cell subsets from 8 or 9 donors, TCR beta-chain repertoires were profiled. Of the eight sequenced donors, seven were found to be HCMV-seropositive and one was found to be HCMV-seronegative. To restrict sorting to alphabetaTCR-expressing T cells, an anti-gammadeltaTCR antibody was added in several experiments. For about 6 donors, the dominant CD3+CD56+NKG2C+ clonotypes were among the top 10 CD8+ clonotypes and accounted for roughly 1.0-7.5% of CD8+ T cells. Those dominant clonotypes were again the most abundant among CD3+CD56-NKG2C+ cells in a few donors, at about 25-60.1%. It remained unclear whether the expanded NKG2C-expressing T cell clones were specific for HCMV antigens. Randomly selected healthy volunteers, three men and five women, were used as the eight sequenced donors. A commercial ELISA kit detecting HCMV-specific IgG in serum was used to determine HCMV serostatus. Peripheral blood mononuclear cells were isolated from blood by Ficoll density gradient centrifugation. CD4+ and CD8+ T cells were isolated from PBMC by magnetic immunoseparation with Miltenyi isolation kits. Priming for cDNA synthesis came from the TCR beta constant segment, and two successive PCR amplification steps followed. Sequencing of the libraries produced 2 x 150 bp reads on Illumina HiSeq 2000/2500, MiSeq or NextSeq. MIGEC handled demultiplexing of the reads and grouping by UMI, while MiTCR was used to assemble and quantify clonotypes. To remove erroneous sequences, TCR cDNA sequences were retained only when supported by two or more reads. Downstream repertoire analysis used the tcR package, and clonotypes were matched across fractions by CDR3 nucleotide sequence plus V segment. Antigen specificity was annotated against VDJdb with VDJmatch, allowing one amino acid substitution in CDR3.

The source is a man between 50 and 59 years old who received an inactivated influenza vaccine. Donor details come from another sample of the same person, matched by shared clones. Source: CD4+ T cells sorted from PBMCs, taken approximately 12 days after vaccination. The chain is assembled from TRBV6-5 and TRBJ2-7; 8 nucleotides in the junction match TRBD2. The DNA sequence is as follows: TGTGCCAGCAGTTACCGGGGGGGCGGGAGGTCCTCCTACGAGCAGTACTTC. This translates into CASSYRGGGRSSYEQYF.